Presented here are 19 T cell receptor beta chains from one specimen sequenced in a study of cytotoxic CD8 clonotypes in ibrutinib-treated CLL. Some clones are missing from TCRdb's copy, which holds only in-frame ones; the method was immunoSEQ multiplex PCR. The data contain 130,000 or so clones, 70% to 90% of them singletons. This material consisted of PBMCs, taken after 24 months of ibrutinib treatment. Every receptor here comes from a human donor with chronic lymphocytic leukemia.

This chain connects TRBV27 to TRBJ2-6; tentatively, D is TRBD1 (6 bases). The V gene lost 2 bases and the J gene lost 4 bases, with 15 bases spanning the gap. CDR1 is MNHEY and CDR2 is SMNVEV in the germline V gene (reference sequence). The CDR3 is 17 residues long. In DNA, the CDR3 is TGTGCCAGCAGTTTAGCGGACAGTACCTTCGGGGCCAACGTCCTGACTTTC. This translates into CASSLADSTFGANVLTF. The whole variable domain, remainder taken from reference TRBV27 and TRBJ2-6, is EAQVTQNPRYLITVTGKKLTVTCSQNMNHEYMSWYRQDPGLGLRQIYYSMNVEVTDKGDVPEGYKVSRKEKRNFPLILESPSPNQTSLYFCASSLADSTFGANVLTFGAGSRLTVL.

This chain uses TRBV5-1 with TRBJ1-4; D uncertain. CDR3 length equals 14 residues. Trimming pared 4 bases from V and 7 bases from J, leaving 14 bases between. CDR1 SGHRS and CDR2 YFSETQ come from the germline V gene. CDR3 in amino acids: CASSQGRDSEKLFF. In DNA form, the CDR3 reads TGCGCCAGCAGCCAAGGAAGAGATAGTGAAAAACTGTTTTTT.

J is TRBJ2-7 and V is TRBV28; D perhaps matches TRBD1 (6 bases). Germline V CDR1 and CDR2: MDHEN, SYDVKM. The CDR3 is 15 amino acids. Trimming removed 6 bases from V and 3 bases from J, with 18 bases in between. The CDR3 sequence: CASSSPGDTLYEQYF. CDR3 DNA: TGTGCCAGCAGCTCACCAGGGGACACGCTCTACGAGCAGTACTTC.

The chain uses TRBV23-1 and TRBJ2-7; no clear D gene. TRBV23-1 is flagged as an ORF with uncertain function. Trimming took off 4 bases at V and 3 bases at J, with 10 bases between the two ends. The CDR3 spans 13 residues. As DNA, the CDR3 is TGCGCCAGCAGTCGGACGCCGGGCTACGAGCAGTACTTC. It encodes CASSRTPGYEQYF.

V is TRBV10-3 and J is TRBJ1-5; D remains unclear. The CDR3 has 14 amino acids. V was pared by 0 bases and J by 4 bases, with 7 bases between. CDR1 and CDR2 (germline): ENHRY, SYGVKD. The CDR3 nucleotides read TGTGCCATCAGTGAGTCACAGACTAATCAGCCCCAGCATTTT. Translated, it gives CAISESQTNQPQHF.

The chain combines TRBV28 with TRBJ1-2; D perhaps matches TRBD1 (5 bases). The germline V gene encodes CDR1 MDHEN and CDR2 SYDVKM. V gave up 6 bases and J gave up 1 base, with 12 bases separating them. This CDR3 has 14 residues. DNA for the CDR3: TGTGCCAGCAGAGCCGGGACGGTTAACTATGGCTACACCTTC. This sequence encodes CASRAGTVNYGYTF.

This chain connects TRBV5-1 to TRBJ2-7; TRBD1 or TRBD2 may be the D gene (6 bases each). V gave up 7 bases and J gave up 6 bases, with 23 bases separating them. The CDR3 totals 15 residues. Germline V gives CDR1 SGHRS, CDR2 YFSETQ. CDR3 nucleotide sequence: TGCGCCAGCCGACTAGGGGGGCAGGGGATCCTCGAGCAGTACTTC. It is translated as CASRLGGQGILEQYF.

The chain recombines TRBV28 with TRBJ1-5; a possible D gene is TRBD1 (6 bases). Per germline, CDR1 MDHEN and CDR2 SYDVKM. Between the trimmed V and J ends, which lost 5 bases and 1 base, there was a span of 15 bases. The length of the CDR3 is 16 residues. The CDR3 is CASSAGRGASNQPQHF. CDR3 bases: TGTGCCAGCAGTGCCGGGCGGGGGGCAAGCAATCAGCCCCAGCATTTT.

The chain combines TRBV18 with TRBJ1-2; 9 bases map to TRBD1. This CDR3 region has 18 residues. The ends lost 1 base at V and 6 bases at J; junction bases unmatched: 15. Germline CDR1 and CDR2: KGHSH and LQKENI. The CDR3 is CASSPRRGQGHVGDGYTF. Here the CDR3 DNA reads TGTGCCAGCTCACCACGACGGGGACAGGGCCATGTTGGGGATGGCTACACCTTC.

This clone appeared a single time. This chain joins TRBV18 and TRBJ2-3, with 14 bases matching TRBD2. V trimming: 4 bases; J trimming: 5 bases; junction bases outside the gene matches: 5. Looked up from germline, CDR1 is KGHSH and CDR2 is LQKENI. The CDR3 is 16 residues long. The CDR3 coding sequence is TGTGCCAGCTCACGTCTAGGGACTAGCGGGAGAGATACGCAGTATTTT. Its translation: CASSRLGTSGRDTQYF.

The chain is built from TRBV20-1 and TRBJ2-1; no definite D call. The germline V and J ends were trimmed by 5 bases and 8 bases, with 10 bases remaining between them. In germline, CDR1 is DFQATT, CDR2 SNEGSKA (reference sequence). The CDR3 totals 11 residues. CDR3 nucleotide sequence: TGCAGTGCTGAAGGGCTCGATGAGCAGTTCTTC. Encoded protein: CSAEGLDEQFF.

The chain recombines TRBV5-1 with TRBJ2-5, with 10 bases lining up with TRBD1. CDR1 and CDR2 from the germline V gene are SGHRS and YFSETQ. V trimming: 4 bases; J trimming: 2 bases; junction bases outside the gene matches: 5. The CDR3 loop spans 15 amino acids. Here the CDR3 reads CASSIGTGVQETQYF. The CDR3 region has the DNA TGCGCCAGCAGCATTGGGACAGGGGTTCAAGAGACCCAGTACTTC.

In this sample, this clone turned up once. V and J are TRBV27 and TRBJ2-4; D possibly uses TRBD1 or TRBD2 (6 bases each). Trimming took off 4 bases at V and 7 bases at J, with 11 bases between the two ends. CDR3 length: 13 amino acids. Germline loops: CDR1 MNHEY, CDR2 SMNVEV (reference sequence). The CDR3 nucleotides read TGTGCCAGCAGTTCGGGGGCGTGGAACATTCAGTACTTC. This sequence encodes CASSSGAWNIQYF.

This CDR3 is CASSPDRGYSYEQYF. The CDR3 DNA is TGTGCCAGCTCACCAGACAGGGGGTACTCCTACGAGCAGTACTTC. V and J are TRBV18 and TRBJ2-7; TRBD1 matches 9 bases. The CDR3 loop spans 15 amino acids. The V and J ends lost 2 bases and 0 bases, in that order; junction bases with no gene match: 2. The germline V gene encodes CDR1 KGHSH and CDR2 LQKENI.

This clone was seen only a few times. The rearrangement links TRBV27 to TRBJ2-4; TRBD2 matches at 12 bases. Per the germline V gene, CDR1 is MNHEY and CDR2 is SMNVEV (reference sequence). There are 18 residues in the CDR3. V lost 5 bases, J lost 7 bases, and 15 bases stayed unmatched. The DNA for the CDR3 is TGTGCCAGCAGTCTACGTCTATCGCTAGCGGGGGGGCATAACATTCAGTACTTC. Its protein product is CASSLRLSLAGGHNIQYF.

This chain uses TRBV4-3 with TRBJ2-5; 10 positions match TRBD1. There are 15 residues in the CDR3. In germline, CDR1 is LGHNA, CDR2 YSLEER. V lost 8 bases to trimming and J lost 4 bases; unmatched junction nucleotides: 10. CDR3 protein: CASGRQGAQGETQYF. The CDR3 DNA follows: TGCGCCAGCGGGAGACAGGGGGCCCAGGGAGAGACCCAGTACTTC.

This chain uses TRBV14 with TRBJ1-6; D is uncertain. The germline V gene encodes CDR1 SGHDN and CDR2 FVKESK. This CDR3 spans 16 amino acids. Trimming removed 2 bases from V and 7 bases from J, with 15 bases in between. CDR3 residues: CASSQYGRVRNSPLHF. For the CDR3, the DNA is TGTGCCAGCAGCCAATACGGGAGGGTGAGGAATTCACCCCTCCACTTT.

This clone has a single count. The rearrangement joins TRBV5-1 to TRBJ2-4, with D maybe TRBD2 (5 bases). The CDR3 loop spans 14 amino acids. From germline, CDR1 is SGHRS and CDR2 YFSETQ. The V end was cut by 0 bases, the J end by 5 bases, with 9 bases between. The CDR3 DNA follows: TGCGCCAGCAGCTTGGAAGGCGGGCAAAACATTCAGTACTTC. This gives the protein CASSLEGGQNIQYF. Filled out from reference TRBV5-1 and TRBJ2-4, the complete variable domain reads KAGVTQTPRYLIKTRGQQVTLSCSPISGHRSVSWYQQTPGQGLQFLFEYFSETQRNKGNFPGRFSGRQFSNSRSEMNVSTLELGDSALYLCASSLEGGQNIQYFGAGTRLSVL.

The J gene is TRBJ1-5, the V gene TRBV7-7; D is unclear. Germline CDR1 SSHAT, CDR2 FNYEAQ (reference sequence). This CDR3 contains 13 residues. The ends were cut back, 2 bases at V and 6 bases at J, with 8 bases in the middle. The CDR3 protein is CASSLFPGQPQHF. The CDR3 DNA reads as TGTGCCAGCAGCTTATTCCCGGGTCAGCCCCAGCATTTT.